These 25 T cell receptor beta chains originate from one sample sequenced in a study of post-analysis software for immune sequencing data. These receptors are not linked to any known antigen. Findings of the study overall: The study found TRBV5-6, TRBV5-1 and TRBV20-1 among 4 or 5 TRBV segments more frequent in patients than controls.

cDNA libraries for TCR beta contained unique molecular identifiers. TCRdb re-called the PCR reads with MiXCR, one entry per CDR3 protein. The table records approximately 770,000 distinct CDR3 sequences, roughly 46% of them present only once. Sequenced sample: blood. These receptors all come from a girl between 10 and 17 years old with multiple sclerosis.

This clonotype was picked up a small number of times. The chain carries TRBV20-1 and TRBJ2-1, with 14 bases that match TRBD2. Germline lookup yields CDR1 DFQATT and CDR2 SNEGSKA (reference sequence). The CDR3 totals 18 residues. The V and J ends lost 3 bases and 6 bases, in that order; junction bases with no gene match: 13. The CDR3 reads CSARGLAGAQDGINEQFF. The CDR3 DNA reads TGCAGTGCTAGGGGACTAGCGGGAGCCCAGGACGGAATCAATGAGCAGTTCTTC.

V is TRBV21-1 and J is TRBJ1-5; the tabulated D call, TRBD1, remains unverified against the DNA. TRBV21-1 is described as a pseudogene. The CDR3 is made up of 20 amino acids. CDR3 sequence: CASSTVPGQGAGGGNQPQHF. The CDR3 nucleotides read TGTGCCAGCAGCACCGTCCCGGGACAGGGGGCAGGGGGAGGCAATCAGCCCCAGCATTTT.

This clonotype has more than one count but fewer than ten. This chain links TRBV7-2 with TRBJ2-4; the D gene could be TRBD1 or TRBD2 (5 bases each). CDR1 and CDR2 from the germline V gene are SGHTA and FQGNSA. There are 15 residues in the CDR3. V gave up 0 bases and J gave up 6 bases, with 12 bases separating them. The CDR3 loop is CASSLAGPGGNIQYF. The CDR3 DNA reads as TGTGCCAGCAGCTTAGCGGGGCCCGGAGGAAACATTCAGTACTTC.

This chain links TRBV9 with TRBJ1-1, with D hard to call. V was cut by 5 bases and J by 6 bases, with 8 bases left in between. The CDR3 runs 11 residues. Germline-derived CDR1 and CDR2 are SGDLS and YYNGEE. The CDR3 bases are TGTGCCAGCAGGGCCCCCCCTGAAGCTTTCTTT. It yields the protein CASRAPPEAFF. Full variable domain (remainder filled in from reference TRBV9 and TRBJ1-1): DSGVTQTPKHLITATGQRVTLRCSPRSGDLSVYWYQQSLDQGLQFLIQYYNGEERAKGNILERFSAQQFPDLHSELNLSSLELGDSALYFCASRAPPEAFFGQGTRLTVV.

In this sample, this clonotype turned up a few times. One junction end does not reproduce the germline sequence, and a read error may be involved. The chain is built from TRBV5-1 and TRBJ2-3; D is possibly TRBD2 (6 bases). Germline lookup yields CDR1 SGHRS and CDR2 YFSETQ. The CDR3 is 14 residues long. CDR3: CASSNSGSTDTQYF. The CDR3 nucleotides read TGTGCCAGCAGCAATAGCGGAAGCACAGATACGCAGTATTTT.

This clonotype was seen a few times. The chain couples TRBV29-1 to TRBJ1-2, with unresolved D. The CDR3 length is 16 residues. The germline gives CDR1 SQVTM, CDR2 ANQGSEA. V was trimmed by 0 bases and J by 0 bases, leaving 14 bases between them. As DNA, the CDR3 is TGCAGCGTTGAAGACCCCCACCAGTTTCCTAACTATGGCTACACCTTC. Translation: CSVEDPHQFPNYGYTF.

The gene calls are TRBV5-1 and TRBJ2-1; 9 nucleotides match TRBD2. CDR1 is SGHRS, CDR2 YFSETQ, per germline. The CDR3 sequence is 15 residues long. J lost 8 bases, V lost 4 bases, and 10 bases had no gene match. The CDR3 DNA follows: TGCGCCAGCAGCCTTGGTGCTAGCGGGACGTATGAGCAGTTCTTC. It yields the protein CASSLGASGTYEQFF.

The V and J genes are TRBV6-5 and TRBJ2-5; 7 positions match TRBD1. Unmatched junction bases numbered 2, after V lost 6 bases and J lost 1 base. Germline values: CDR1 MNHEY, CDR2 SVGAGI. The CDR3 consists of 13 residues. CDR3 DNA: TGTGCCAGCAGATGGGACAGCCAAGAGACCCAGTACTTC. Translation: CASRWDSQETQYF.

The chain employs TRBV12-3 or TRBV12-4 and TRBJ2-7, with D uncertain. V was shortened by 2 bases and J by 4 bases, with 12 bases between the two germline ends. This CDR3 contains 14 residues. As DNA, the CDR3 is TGTGCCAGCAGTTTATCGGTAGATTCGTACGAGCAGTACTTC. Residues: CASSLSVDSYEQYF.

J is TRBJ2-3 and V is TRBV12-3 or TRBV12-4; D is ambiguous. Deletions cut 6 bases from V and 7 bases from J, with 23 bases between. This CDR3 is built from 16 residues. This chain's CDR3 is CASRAPQVYLINTQYF. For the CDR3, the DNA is TGTGCCAGCAGAGCCCCCCAAGTTTACCTCATAAATACGCAGTATTTT.

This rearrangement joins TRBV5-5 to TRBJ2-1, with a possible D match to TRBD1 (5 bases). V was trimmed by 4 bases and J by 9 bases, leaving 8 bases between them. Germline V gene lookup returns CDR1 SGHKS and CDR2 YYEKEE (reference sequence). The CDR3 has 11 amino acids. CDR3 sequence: CASSTQVEQFF. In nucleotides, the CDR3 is TGTGCCAGCAGCACACAGGTTGAGCAGTTCTTC.

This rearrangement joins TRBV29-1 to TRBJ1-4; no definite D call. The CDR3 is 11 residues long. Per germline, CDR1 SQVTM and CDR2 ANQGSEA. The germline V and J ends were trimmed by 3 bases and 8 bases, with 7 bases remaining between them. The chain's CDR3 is CSVETGEKLFF. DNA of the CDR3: TGCAGCGTTGAGACCGGAGAAAAACTGTTTTTT. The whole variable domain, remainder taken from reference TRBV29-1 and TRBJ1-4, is SAVISQKPSRDICQRGTSLTIQCQVDSQVTMMFWYRQQPGQSLTLIATANQGSEATYESGFVIDKFPISRPNLTFSTLTVSNMSPEDSSIYLCSVETGEKLFFGSGTQLSVL.

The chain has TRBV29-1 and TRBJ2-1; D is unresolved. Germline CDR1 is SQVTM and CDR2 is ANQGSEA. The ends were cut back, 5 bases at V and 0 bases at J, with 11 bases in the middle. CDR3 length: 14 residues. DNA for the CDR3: TGCAGCGTTAAAAGGGTTAGCTCCTACAATGAGCAGTTCTTC. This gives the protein CSVKRVSSYNEQFF.

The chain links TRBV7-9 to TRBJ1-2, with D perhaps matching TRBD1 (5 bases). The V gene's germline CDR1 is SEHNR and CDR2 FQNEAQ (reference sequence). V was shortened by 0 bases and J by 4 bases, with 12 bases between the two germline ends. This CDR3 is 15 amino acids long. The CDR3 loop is CASSLADRDGYGYTF. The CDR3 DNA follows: TGTGCCAGCAGCTTAGCGGACCGGGACGGCTATGGCTACACCTTC.

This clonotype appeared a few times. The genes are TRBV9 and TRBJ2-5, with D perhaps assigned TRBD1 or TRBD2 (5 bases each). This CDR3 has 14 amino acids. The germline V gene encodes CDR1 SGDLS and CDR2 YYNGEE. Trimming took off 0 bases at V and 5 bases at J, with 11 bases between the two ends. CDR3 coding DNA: TGTGCCAGCAGCGTAGGGTCTTGGGGGGAGACCCAGTACTTC. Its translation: CASSVGSWGETQYF.

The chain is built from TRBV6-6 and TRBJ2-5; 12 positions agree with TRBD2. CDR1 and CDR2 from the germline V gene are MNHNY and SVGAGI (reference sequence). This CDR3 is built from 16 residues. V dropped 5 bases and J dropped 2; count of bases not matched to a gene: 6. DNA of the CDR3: TGTGCCAGCAGTACGTCTAGCGGGAGGGAGCAAGAGACCCAGTACTTC. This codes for CASSTSSGREQETQYF.

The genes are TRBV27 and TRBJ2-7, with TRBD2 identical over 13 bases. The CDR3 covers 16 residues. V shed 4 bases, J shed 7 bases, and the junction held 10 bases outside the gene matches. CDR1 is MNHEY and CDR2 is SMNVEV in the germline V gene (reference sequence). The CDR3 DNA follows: TGTGCCAGCAGTTCGGGACTAGCGGGACCGGGGCGAGAGCAGTACTTC. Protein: CASSSGLAGPGREQYF.

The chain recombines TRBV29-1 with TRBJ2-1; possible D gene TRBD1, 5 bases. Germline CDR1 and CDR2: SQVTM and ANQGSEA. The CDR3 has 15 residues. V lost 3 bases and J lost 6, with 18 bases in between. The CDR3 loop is CSVDRARGLANEQFF. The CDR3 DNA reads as TGCAGCGTTGACAGGGCTAGGGGCCTCGCCAATGAGCAGTTCTTC.

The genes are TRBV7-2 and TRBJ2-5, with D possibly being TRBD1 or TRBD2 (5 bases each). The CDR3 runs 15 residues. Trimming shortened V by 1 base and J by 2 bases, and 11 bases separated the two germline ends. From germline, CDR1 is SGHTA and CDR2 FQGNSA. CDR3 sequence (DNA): TGTGCCAGCAGCTTAGTTCCCGGGGCTCAAGAGACCCAGTACTTC. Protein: CASSLVPGAQETQYF.

CDR3 sequence: CASRRDNPYEQYF. The CDR3 region has the DNA TGTGCCAGCAGACGGGACAACCCCTACGAGCAGTACTTC. V gene TRBV6-2 or TRBV6-3 combines with J gene TRBJ2-7, with a tentative D call TRBD1 (6 bases). The length of the CDR3 is 13 residues. Between the trimmed V and J ends, which lost 6 bases and 2 bases, there was a span of 11 bases. Germline V lookup: CDR1 MNHEY, CDR2 SVGEGT.

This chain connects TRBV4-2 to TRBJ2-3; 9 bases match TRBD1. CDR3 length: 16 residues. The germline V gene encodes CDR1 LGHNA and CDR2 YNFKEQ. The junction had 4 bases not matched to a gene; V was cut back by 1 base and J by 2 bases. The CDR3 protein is CASSQVGQGLTDTQYF. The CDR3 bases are TGTGCCAGCAGCCAAGTGGGACAGGGCCTCACAGATACGCAGTATTTT.

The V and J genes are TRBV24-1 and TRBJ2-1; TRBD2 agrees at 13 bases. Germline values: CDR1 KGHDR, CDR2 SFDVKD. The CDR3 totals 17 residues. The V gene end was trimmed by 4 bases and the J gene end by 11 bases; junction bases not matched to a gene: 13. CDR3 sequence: CATSDPGLAGPPSKQFF. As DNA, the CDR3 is TGTGCCACCAGTGACCCGGGACTAGCGGGACCTCCATCTAAGCAGTTCTTC.

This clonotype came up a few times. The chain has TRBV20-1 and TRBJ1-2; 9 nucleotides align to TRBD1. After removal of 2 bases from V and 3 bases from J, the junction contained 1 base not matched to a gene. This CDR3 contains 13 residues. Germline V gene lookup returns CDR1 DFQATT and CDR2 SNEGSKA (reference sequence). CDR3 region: CSARRTGDYGYTF. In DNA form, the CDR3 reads TGCAGTGCTAGAAGGACAGGGGACTATGGCTACACCTTC.

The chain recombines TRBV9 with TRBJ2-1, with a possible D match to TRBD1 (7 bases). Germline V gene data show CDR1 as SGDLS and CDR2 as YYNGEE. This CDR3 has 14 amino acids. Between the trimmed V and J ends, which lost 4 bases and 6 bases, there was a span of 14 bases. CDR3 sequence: CASSPQGGSNEQFF. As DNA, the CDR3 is TGTGCCAGCAGCCCCCAGGGGGGCAGCAATGAGCAGTTCTTC.

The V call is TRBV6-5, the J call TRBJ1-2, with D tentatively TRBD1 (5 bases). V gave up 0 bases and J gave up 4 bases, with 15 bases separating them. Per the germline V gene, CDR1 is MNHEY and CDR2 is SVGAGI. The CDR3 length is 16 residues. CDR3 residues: CASSYSRGVVGYGYTF. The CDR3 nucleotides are TGTGCCAGCAGTTACTCGAGAGGGGTAGTAGGCTATGGCTACACCTTC.